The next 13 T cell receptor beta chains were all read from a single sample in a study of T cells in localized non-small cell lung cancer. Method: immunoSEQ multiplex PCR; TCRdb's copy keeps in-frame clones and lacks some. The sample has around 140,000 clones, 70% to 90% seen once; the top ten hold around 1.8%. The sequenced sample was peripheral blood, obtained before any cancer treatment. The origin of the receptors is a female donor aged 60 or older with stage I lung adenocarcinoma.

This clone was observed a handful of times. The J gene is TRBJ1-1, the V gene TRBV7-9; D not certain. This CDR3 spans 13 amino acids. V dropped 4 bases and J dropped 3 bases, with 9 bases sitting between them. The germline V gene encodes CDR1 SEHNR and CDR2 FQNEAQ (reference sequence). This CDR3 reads CASSSYSHTEAFF. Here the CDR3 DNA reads TGTGCCAGCAGCTCCTACAGCCACACTGAAGCTTTCTTT. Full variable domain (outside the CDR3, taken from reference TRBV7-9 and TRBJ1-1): DTGVSQNPRHKITKRGQNVTFRCDPISEHNRLYWYRQTLGQGPEFLTYFQNEAQLEKSRLLSDRFSAERPKGSFSTLEIQRTEQGDSAMYLCASSSYSHTEAFFGQGTRLTVV.

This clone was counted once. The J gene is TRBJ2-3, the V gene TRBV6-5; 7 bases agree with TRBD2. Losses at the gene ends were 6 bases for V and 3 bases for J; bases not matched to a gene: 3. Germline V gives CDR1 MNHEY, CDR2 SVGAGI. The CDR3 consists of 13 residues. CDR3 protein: CASSRTSTDTQYF. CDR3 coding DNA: TGTGCCAGCAGCAGGACTAGTACAGATACGCAGTATTTT.

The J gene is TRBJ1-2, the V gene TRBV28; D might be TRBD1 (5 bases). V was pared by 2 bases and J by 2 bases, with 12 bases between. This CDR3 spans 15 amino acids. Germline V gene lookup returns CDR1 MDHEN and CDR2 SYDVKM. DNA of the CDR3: TGTGCCAGCAGTTTACAAGGAGGGGTAAACTATGGCTACACCTTC. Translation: CASSLQGGVNYGYTF.

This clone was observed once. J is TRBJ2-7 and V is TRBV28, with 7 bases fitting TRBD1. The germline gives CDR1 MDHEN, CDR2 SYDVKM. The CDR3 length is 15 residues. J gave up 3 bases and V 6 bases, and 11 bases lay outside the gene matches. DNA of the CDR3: TGTGCCAGCAGCCCACTAAAGGGGGCGGTCTACGAGCAGTACTTC. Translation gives CASSPLKGAVYEQYF.

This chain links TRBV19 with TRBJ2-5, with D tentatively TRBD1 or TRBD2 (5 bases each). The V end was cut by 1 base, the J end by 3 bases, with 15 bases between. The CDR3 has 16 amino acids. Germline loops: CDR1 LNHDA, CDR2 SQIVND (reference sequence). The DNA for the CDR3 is TGTGCCAGTAGTATAGTCCCCGGGGCAGGGAAAGAGACCCAGTACTTC. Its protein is CASSIVPGAGKETQYF.

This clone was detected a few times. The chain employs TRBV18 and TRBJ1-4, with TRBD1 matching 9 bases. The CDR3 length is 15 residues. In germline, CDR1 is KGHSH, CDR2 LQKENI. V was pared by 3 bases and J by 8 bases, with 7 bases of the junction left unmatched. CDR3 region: CASSPPDRGGEKLFF. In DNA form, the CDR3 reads TGTGCCAGCTCACCCCCGGACAGGGGTGGGGAAAAACTGTTTTTT.

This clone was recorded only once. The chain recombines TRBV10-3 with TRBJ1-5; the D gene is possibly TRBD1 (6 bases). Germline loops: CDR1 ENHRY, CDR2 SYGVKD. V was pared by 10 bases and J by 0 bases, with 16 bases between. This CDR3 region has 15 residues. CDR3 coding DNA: TGTGCCACCGCTGTGACAGGCGATAGCAATCAGCCCCAGCATTTT. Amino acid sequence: CATAVTGDSNQPQHF.

Written as DNA, the CDR3 is TGTGCCAGCAGCTTAGGAGAGGGGAATCAGCCCCAGCATTTT. It yields the protein CASSLGEGNQPQHF. The V and J genes are TRBV7-8 and TRBJ1-5; possible D gene TRBD1, 5 bases. The germline V gene has CDR1 SGHVS and CDR2 FQNEAQ. The V end was cut by 1 base, the J end by 4 bases, with 8 bases between. This CDR3 comprises 14 residues.

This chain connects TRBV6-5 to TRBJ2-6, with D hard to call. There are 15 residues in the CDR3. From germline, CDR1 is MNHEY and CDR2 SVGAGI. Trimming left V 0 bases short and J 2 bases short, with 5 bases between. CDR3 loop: CASSYSEAGANVLTF. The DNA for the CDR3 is TGTGCCAGCAGTTACTCAGAGGCTGGGGCCAACGTCCTGACTTTC.

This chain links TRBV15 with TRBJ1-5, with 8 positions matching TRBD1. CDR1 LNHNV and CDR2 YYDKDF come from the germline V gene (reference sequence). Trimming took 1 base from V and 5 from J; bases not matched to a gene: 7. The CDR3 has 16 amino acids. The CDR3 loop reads CATSRGTSRGHQPQHF. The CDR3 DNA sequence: TGTGCCACCAGCAGAGGTACAAGCAGGGGGCATCAGCCCCAGCATTTT.

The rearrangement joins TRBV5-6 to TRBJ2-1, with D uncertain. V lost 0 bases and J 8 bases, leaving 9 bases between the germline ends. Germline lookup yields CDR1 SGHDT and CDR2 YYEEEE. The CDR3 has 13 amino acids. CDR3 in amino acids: CASSLDGRYEQFF. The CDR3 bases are TGTGCCAGCAGCTTGGATGGGCGTTATGAGCAGTTCTTC.

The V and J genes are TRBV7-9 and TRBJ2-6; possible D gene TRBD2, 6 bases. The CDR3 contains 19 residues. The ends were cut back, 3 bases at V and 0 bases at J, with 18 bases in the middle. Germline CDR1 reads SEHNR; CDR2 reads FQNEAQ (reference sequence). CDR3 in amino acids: CASSFPRGRLTSGANVLTF. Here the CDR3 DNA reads TGTGCCAGCAGCTTCCCCCGTGGGAGGTTAACCTCTGGGGCCAACGTCCTGACTTTC.

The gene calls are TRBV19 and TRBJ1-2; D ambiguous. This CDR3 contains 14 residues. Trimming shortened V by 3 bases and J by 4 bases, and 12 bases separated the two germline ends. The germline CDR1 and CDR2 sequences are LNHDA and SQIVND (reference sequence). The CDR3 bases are TGTGCCAGTAGTATTCCGTGGGAGCCCTATGGCTACACCTTC. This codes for CASSIPWEPYGYTF.